These 24 T cell receptor beta chains originate from one sample sequenced in a study of human T cells and chemical hapten exposure. Time point reported: patch test 3, about 24 weeks after DPC sensitization. Stated treatment: therapeutic diphenylcyclopropenone sensitization with weekly scalp DPC. Each CDR3 protein is one row after TCRdb ran MiXCR on the RACE reads. The sample lists 150,000 to 200,000 distinct CDR3 sequences; around a quarter were seen once. The sequencing here drew on whole blood, taken in connection with sensitization to the hapten diphenylcyclopropenone (DPC). The source is a woman aged 18-29 years with alopecia areata. Some clones in this sample may be carry-over from other donors' samples.

This rearrangement joins TRBV29-1 to TRBJ2-7; a weak D match, TRBD1 (5 bases). This CDR3 is built from 13 residues. V lost 5 bases to trimming and J lost 3 bases, with 14 bases between them. Germline V gene data show CDR1 as SQVTM and CDR2 as ANQGSEA. CDR3 DNA: TGCAGCGTTCAGGGAAAAGGGATCTACGAGCAGTACTTC. This translates into CSVQGKGIYEQYF.

V gene TRBV20-1 combines with J gene TRBJ2-7; 11 nucleotides line up with TRBD2. J gave up 6 bases and V 3 bases, and 19 bases lay outside the gene matches. CDR1 is DFQATT and CDR2 is SNEGSKA in the germline V gene (reference sequence). The CDR3 has 18 amino acids. The CDR3 is CSASSHSKTSGGLSEQYF. The CDR3, as DNA: TGCAGTGCTAGCAGCCACTCGAAAACTAGCGGGGGATTAAGCGAGCAGTACTTC.

The chain is built from TRBV20-1 and TRBJ2-1, with D hard to call. This CDR3 is 14 amino acids long. Looked up from germline, CDR1 is DFQATT and CDR2 is SNEGSKA (reference sequence). V lost 0 bases and J 2 bases, leaving 8 bases between the germline ends. The CDR3 loop is CSARDLSPYNEQFF. The CDR3 nucleotides are TGCAGTGCTAGAGATCTCAGTCCCTACAATGAGCAGTTCTTC.

This clonotype was picked up a small number of times. The chain recombines TRBV6-4 with TRBJ2-3; tentatively, D is TRBD2 (6 bases). The CDR3 totals 12 residues. Germline V lookup: CDR1 MRHNA, CDR2 SNTAGT. Trimming cost V 3 bases and J 9 bases, with 10 bases left between them. This chain's CDR3 is CASSEGDSTQYF. The CDR3 region has the DNA TGTGCCAGCAGTGAGGGGGACTCGACGCAGTATTTT.

The genes are TRBV6-6 and TRBJ1-5; D gene ambiguous. Germline lookup yields CDR1 MNHNY and CDR2 SVGAGI (reference sequence). The CDR3 has 14 residues. V was shortened by 4 bases and J by 0 bases, with 7 bases between the two germline ends. DNA for the CDR3: TGTGCCAGCAGTTCGAGGTATAGCAATCAGCCCCAGCATTTT. Protein product: CASSSRYSNQPQHF.

This clonotype was observed a few times. J is TRBJ1-1 and V is TRBV11-1; 8 nucleotides line up with TRBD1. Germline-derived CDR1 and CDR2 are SGHAT and FQDESV (reference sequence). J lost 6 bases, V lost 5 bases, and 11 bases had no gene match. The CDR3 covers 15 residues. CDR3 bases: TGTGCCAGCAGCAGTCGGGGGACAGGTCGTCCTGAAGCTTTCTTT. Translation: CASSSRGTGRPEAFF.

The V and J genes are TRBV7-2 and TRBJ2-3; weak D call: TRBD1 (5 bases). In germline, CDR1 is SGHTA, CDR2 FQGNSA. V gave up 5 bases and J gave up 2 bases, with 11 bases separating them. The CDR3 runs to 14 residues. The CDR3 DNA reads TGTGCCAGCAGCCTGTCGACAGACACAGATACGCAGTATTTT. Protein product: CASSLSTDTDTQYF.

This sequence joins TRBV4-1 and TRBJ1-1; D not resolved. The ends were cut back, 3 bases at V and 6 bases at J, with 11 bases in the middle. The CDR3 consists of 13 residues. Germline values: CDR1 MGHRA, CDR2 YSYEKL. The CDR3 bases are TGCGCCAGCAGCCAGCAGACACCACCTGAAGCTTTCTTT. Translating gives CASSQQTPPEAFF.

The table lists this clonotype with many counts. The chain combines TRBV29-1 with TRBJ2-7, with D tentatively TRBD2 (6 bases). The CDR3 spans 12 residues. Trimming took off 4 bases at V and 4 bases at J, with 11 bases between the two ends. Germline CDR1 is SQVTM and CDR2 is ANQGSEA. The DNA for the CDR3 is TGCAGCGTTGCGCGGGGTTCTTACGAGCAGTACTTC. It codes for CSVARGSYEQYF.

The chain employs TRBV20-1 and TRBJ2-7; D is perhaps TRBD1 or TRBD2 (5 bases each). V lost 6 bases and J lost 0, with 18 bases in between. This CDR3 has 15 residues. Germline V gene lookup returns CDR1 DFQATT and CDR2 SNEGSKA (reference sequence). CDR3 in DNA: TGCAGTGCGAAGAACCGGGACGGCAGCTCCTACGAGCAGTACTTC. Its translation is CSAKNRDGSSYEQYF.

This clonotype was picked up a small number of times. The rearrangement links TRBV30 to TRBJ1-2; no clear D. V gave up 4 bases and J gave up 6 bases, with 15 bases separating them. This CDR3 has 13 residues. The germline CDR1 and CDR2 sequences are GTSNPN and SVGIG (reference sequence). The CDR3 spells CAWTPRGFDGYTF. The CDR3 nucleotides read TGTGCCTGGACCCCACGAGGCTTTGATGGCTACACCTTC.

This clonotype was observed at least ten times. The chain joins TRBV9 to TRBJ2-1; tentative D call: TRBD2 (5 bases). V was clipped by 0 bases and J by 7 bases, with 11 bases between them. CDR3 length: 14 amino acids. Germline V gene data show CDR1 as SGDLS and CDR2 as YYNGEE. CDR3 sequence (DNA): TGTGCCAGCAGCGTAGCGAGCGGCGGAAATGAGCAGTTCTTC. Translation gives CASSVASGGNEQFF.

The chain combines TRBV24-1 with TRBJ2-2; no reliable D call. The CDR3 has 16 residues. V lost 9 bases, J lost 1 base, and 17 bases lay in between. The germline gives CDR1 KGHDR, CDR2 SFDVKD. The CDR3: CATGDSGSENTGELFF. CDR3 nucleotide sequence: TGTGCCACCGGAGACTCAGGCTCAGAGAACACCGGGGAGCTGTTTTTT.

The V and J genes are TRBV12-3 or TRBV12-4 and TRBJ2-5, with TRBD2 matching 11 bases. V lost 5 bases, J lost 1 base, and 6 bases stayed unmatched. The CDR3 spans 16 residues. The CDR3 nucleotides read TGTGCCAGCAGTGGTAGCGGGAGGGCCTCCCAAGAGACCCAGTACTTC. Its protein product is CASSGSGRASQETQYF.

This clonotype was seen a handful of times. The J gene is TRBJ2-7, the V gene TRBV5-1, with TRBD2 identical over 9 bases. The CDR3 contains 14 residues. The V gene end was trimmed by 0 bases and the J gene end by 5 bases; junction bases not matched to a gene: 3. Germline CDR1 is SGHRS and CDR2 is YFSETQ. This CDR3 reads CASSLELAGHEQYF. Written as DNA, the CDR3 is TGCGCCAGCAGCTTGGAACTAGCGGGCCACGAGCAGTACTTC.

The chain carries TRBV4-3 and TRBJ2-5; possible D gene TRBD2, 5 bases. Looked up from germline, CDR1 is LGHNA and CDR2 is YSLEER. This CDR3 contains 16 residues. V lost 3 bases to trimming and J lost 4 bases, with 18 bases between them. The CDR3 sequence is CASSQAPGGGGETQYF. CDR3 in DNA: TGCGCCAGCAGCCAGGCTCCTGGAGGCGGAGGAGAGACCCAGTACTTC.

The chain couples TRBV2 to TRBJ2-7; 7 nucleotides align to TRBD2. After removal of 5 bases from V and 0 bases from J, the junction contained 1 base not matched to a gene. The CDR3 is made up of 13 amino acids. Looked up from germline, CDR1 is SNHLY and CDR2 is FYNNEI. CDR3: CASSRTSSYEQYF. CDR3 nucleotide sequence: TGTGCCAGCAGTCGGACTAGCTCCTACGAGCAGTACTTC.

CDR3 nucleotides: TGTGCCAGCTCACCTGGGACAGGGCGGTACGAGCAGTACTTC. This gives the protein CASSPGTGRYEQYF. The chain carries TRBV18 and TRBJ2-7; 9 bases map to TRBD1. The CDR3 has 14 amino acids. Germline-derived CDR1 and CDR2 are KGHSH and LQKENI. Trimming cost V 3 bases and J 4 bases; bases outside gene matches: 4.

This clonotype was observed a single time. The chain has TRBV4-2 and TRBJ2-7; 7 bases match TRBD2. The V segment lost 0 bases and the J segment 0 bases; nucleotides outside the gene matches: 2. CDR1 LGHNA and CDR2 YNFKEQ come from the germline V gene. The length of the CDR3 is 15 residues. In nucleotides, the CDR3 is TGTGCCAGCAGCCAAGAGCCTAGCGGCTCCTACGAGCAGTACTTC. Protein product: CASSQEPSGSYEQYF.

The J gene is TRBJ1-3, the V gene TRBV6-5; perhaps TRBD1 as D (5 bases). The V and J ends lost 2 bases and 4 bases respectively, with 15 bases between them. This CDR3 comprises 16 residues. Germline loops: CDR1 MNHEY, CDR2 SVGAGI. CDR3 sequence (DNA): TGTGCCAGCAGTTACCCGTATCCGGGGCCCGGAAACACCATATATTTT. The encoded protein is CASSYPYPGPGNTIYF.

In nucleotides, the CDR3 is TGTGCCAGCAGCTTATACGGACCAGGGTCTACAGATACGCAGTATTTT. It yields the protein CASSLYGPGSTDTQYF. The gene calls are TRBV11-3 and TRBJ2-3; D is perhaps TRBD1 (5 bases). The V end lost 2 bases, the J end lost 3 bases, and 15 bases lay between the germline ends. The germline CDR1 and CDR2 sequences are SGHNT and YENEEA. The CDR3 contains 16 residues.

The chain recombines TRBV2 with TRBJ1-6, with D possibly TRBD1 on 5 matching bases. V lost 7 bases and J lost 6, with 16 bases in between. The CDR3 consists of 15 residues. CDR1 and CDR2 (germline): SNHLY, FYNNEI. The CDR3 is CASNPRVDSNSPLHF. For the CDR3, the DNA is TGTGCCAGCAATCCCAGGGTGGATAGTAATTCACCCCTCCACTTT. Together with reference TRBV2 and TRBJ1-6, the CDR3 gives the full variable domain: EPEVTQTPSHQVTQMGQEVILRCVPISNHLYFYWYRQILGQKVEFLVSFYNNEISEKSEIFDDQFSVERPDGSNFTLKIRSTKLEDSAMYFCASNPRVDSNSPLHFGNGTRLTVT.

This clonotype has a handful of counts. The chain couples TRBV28 to TRBJ1-3, with D uncertain. The germline CDR1 and CDR2 sequences are MDHEN and SYDVKM. Deletions cut 7 bases from V and 2 bases from J, with 6 bases between. The CDR3 extends over 12 amino acids. CDR3 in amino acids: CASTQAGNTIYF. The DNA of the CDR3 is TGTGCCAGCACACAAGCTGGAAACACCATATATTTT.

The chain combines TRBV9 with TRBJ2-3; D is unclear. V was clipped by 0 bases and J by 0 bases, with 5 bases between them. The CDR3 is 14 amino acids. CDR1 and CDR2 from the germline V gene are SGDLS and YYNGEE. In DNA form, the CDR3 reads TGTGCCAGCAGCGTAGGGGTGAGCACAGATACGCAGTATTTT. Translated: CASSVGVSTDTQYF.